A single T cell receptor (beta chain) is shown here with its context. Someone with COVID-19 had been met by exposed participants within 2 weeks before study entry. Generated by immunoSEQ multiplex PCR, the TCRdb table keeps only in-frame clones and is missing some. Of 140,000 to 150,000 clones detected, about nine tenths appear once; the ten largest clones hold roughly 4%. This specimen belongs to a study of blood T cell repertoires in COVID-19. The junction had 4 bases not matched to a gene; V was cut back by 2 bases and J by 4 bases. Germline loops: CDR1 MDHEN, CDR2 SYDVKM. CDR3 length: 14 residues.

The sample taken for sequencing was PBMCs or T cells enriched from blood (not recorded which). The sequence was obtained from a woman aged 40 to 50 who had been exposed to COVID-19. The gene calls are TRBV28 and TRBJ1-2, with 7 bases identical to TRBD1. The CDR3 loop reads CASSLPDRAYGYTF. The CDR3 coding sequence is TGTGCCAGCAGTTTACCCGACAGGGCCTATGGCTACACCTTC.